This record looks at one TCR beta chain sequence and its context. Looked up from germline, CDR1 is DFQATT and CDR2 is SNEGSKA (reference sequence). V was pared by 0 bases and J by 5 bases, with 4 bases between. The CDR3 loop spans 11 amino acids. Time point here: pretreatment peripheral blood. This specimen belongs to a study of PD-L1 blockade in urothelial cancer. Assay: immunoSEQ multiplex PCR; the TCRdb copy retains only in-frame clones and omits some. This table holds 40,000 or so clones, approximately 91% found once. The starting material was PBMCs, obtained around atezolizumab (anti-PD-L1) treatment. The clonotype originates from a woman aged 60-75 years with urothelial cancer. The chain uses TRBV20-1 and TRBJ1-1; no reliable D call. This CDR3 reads CSARDLTEAFF. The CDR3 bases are TGCAGTGCTAGAGATCTGACTGAAGCTTTCTTT.